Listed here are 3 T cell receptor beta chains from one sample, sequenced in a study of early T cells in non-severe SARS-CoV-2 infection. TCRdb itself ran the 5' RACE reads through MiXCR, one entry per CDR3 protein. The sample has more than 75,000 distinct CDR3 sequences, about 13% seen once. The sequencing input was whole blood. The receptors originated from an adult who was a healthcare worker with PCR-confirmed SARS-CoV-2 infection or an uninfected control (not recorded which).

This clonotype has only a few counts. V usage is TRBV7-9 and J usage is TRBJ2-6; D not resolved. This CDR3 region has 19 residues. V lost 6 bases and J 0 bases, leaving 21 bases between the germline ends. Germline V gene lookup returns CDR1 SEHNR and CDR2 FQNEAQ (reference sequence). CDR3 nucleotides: TGTGCCAGCAGAAAGAATCCACAGCCGAACTACTCTGGGGCCAACGTCCTGACTTTC. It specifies CASRKNPQPNYSGANVLTF.

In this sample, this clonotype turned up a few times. The CDR3 DNA reads as TGCAGTGCTAGCGAAGATACCTACGAGCAGTACTTC. Its translation is CSASEDTYEQYF. This chain connects TRBV20-1 to TRBJ2-7; D gene unclear. CDR3 size: 12 residues. V shed 3 bases and J shed 2 bases, with 8 bases lying between them. From germline, CDR1 is DFQATT and CDR2 SNEGSKA (reference sequence).

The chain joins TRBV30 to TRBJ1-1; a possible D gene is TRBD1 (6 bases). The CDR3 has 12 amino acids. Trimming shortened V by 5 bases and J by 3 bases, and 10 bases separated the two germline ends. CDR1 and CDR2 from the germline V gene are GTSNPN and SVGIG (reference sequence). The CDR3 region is CAWDRWDTEAFF. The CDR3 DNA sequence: TGTGCCTGGGACAGGTGGGACACTGAAGCTTTCTTT.